The next 8 T cell receptor beta chains were all read from a single sample in a study of cytomegalovirus exposure and HLA in healthy donors. The PCR made use of 60 Vbeta and 13 Jbeta primers. Libraries were prepared by immunoSEQ multiplex PCR; TCRdb keeps only in-frame clonotypes and omits some of them. Of some 130,000 clones in the sample, approximately 80% were seen once. Sequenced input: PBMCs. The receptors originated from a male donor in good health and CMV-seropositive.

This rearrangement joins TRBV9 to TRBJ1-1; TRBD1 matches at 7 bases. V shed 3 bases and J 1 base; nucleotides not matched to a gene: 3. The CDR3 runs 14 residues. CDR1 is SGDLS, CDR2 YYNGEE, per germline. CDR3 DNA sequence: TGTGCCAGCAGCGGGGGACAGCAGAACACTGAAGCTTTCTTT. It translates to CASSGGQQNTEAFF.

The chain couples TRBV10-1 to TRBJ2-3; D may be TRBD2 (5 bases). V lost 3 bases and J 3 bases, leaving 7 bases between the germline ends. This CDR3 has 13 residues. Germline V lookup: CDR1 WNHNN, CDR2 SYGVQD (reference sequence). CDR3 sequence: CASSDGLTDTQYF. CDR3 nucleotides: TGCGCCAGCAGTGATGGACTGACAGATACGCAGTATTTT.

The V call is TRBV5-1, the J call TRBJ1-2, with TRBD1 matching over 9 bases. The CDR3 loop spans 13 amino acids. CDR1 SGHRS and CDR2 YFSETQ come from the germline V gene. Trimming removed 4 bases from V and 7 bases from J; junction bases left unmatched: 5. The CDR3 bases are TGCGCCAGCAGCCCCGGGACAGGGAGTGGCTACACCTTC. Protein product: CASSPGTGSGYTF.

J is TRBJ2-7 and V is TRBV9; 7 positions match TRBD1. Germline CDR1 and CDR2: SGDLS and YYNGEE. V gave up 3 bases and J gave up 3 bases; unmatched junction bases: 6. The CDR3 is 14 amino acids. CDR3 region: CASSGTGEGYEQYF. The DNA for the CDR3 is TGTGCCAGCAGCGGGACAGGTGAAGGCTACGAGCAGTACTTC.

The V gene is TRBV21-1, the J gene TRBJ2-1; the D call TRBD2 from the table was never checked on the DNA. TRBV21-1 is deemed a pseudogene. The length of the CDR3 is 13 residues. The CDR3 sequence: CASSKTNYNKQFF. The CDR3 DNA follows: TGTGCCAGCAGCAAGACGAACTACAATAAGCAGTTCTTC.

This chain connects TRBV19 to TRBJ2-4; D not resolved. V lost 9 bases, J lost 1 base, and 13 bases lay in between. The CDR3 totals 14 residues. Germline CDR1 LNHDA, CDR2 SQIVND (reference sequence). The DNA for the CDR3 is TGTGCCAGCCAAAACAGCATGGCCAAAAACATTCAGTACTTC. Its translation is CASQNSMAKNIQYF.

The V gene is TRBV9, the J gene TRBJ2-2; 10 bases are shared with TRBD1. The CDR3 contains 17 residues. Per the germline V gene, CDR1 is SGDLS and CDR2 is YYNGEE. V gave up 0 bases and J gave up 1 base; unmatched junction bases: 3. The CDR3 sequence is CASSVGGQGLNTGELFF. In DNA, the CDR3 is TGTGCCAGCAGCGTAGGGGGACAGGGGCTGAACACCGGGGAGCTGTTTTTT.

The chain links TRBV6-5 to TRBJ2-5, with TRBD2 matching over 10 bases. CDR3 length: 15 residues. With V trimmed by 2 bases and J by 5 bases, 5 bases remained unmatched. CDR1 and CDR2 (germline): MNHEY, SVGAGI. The DNA for the CDR3 is TGTGCCAGCAGTTACAGCGGGGGGGCGGGTGAGACCCAGTACTTC. It translates to CASSYSGGAGETQYF.